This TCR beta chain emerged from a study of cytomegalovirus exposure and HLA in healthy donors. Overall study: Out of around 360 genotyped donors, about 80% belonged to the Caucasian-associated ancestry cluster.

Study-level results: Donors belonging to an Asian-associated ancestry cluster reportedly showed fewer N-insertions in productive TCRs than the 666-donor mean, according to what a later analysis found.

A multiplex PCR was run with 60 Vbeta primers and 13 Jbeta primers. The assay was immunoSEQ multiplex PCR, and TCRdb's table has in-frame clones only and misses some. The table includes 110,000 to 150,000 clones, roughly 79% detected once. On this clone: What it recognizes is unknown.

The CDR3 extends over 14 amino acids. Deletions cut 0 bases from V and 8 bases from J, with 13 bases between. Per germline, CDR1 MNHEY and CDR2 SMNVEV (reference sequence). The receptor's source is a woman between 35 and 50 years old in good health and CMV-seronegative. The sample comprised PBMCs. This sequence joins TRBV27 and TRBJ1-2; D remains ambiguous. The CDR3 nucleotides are TGTGCCAGCAGTTTATCTCGGGGTATTGAAGGCTACACCTTC. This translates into CASSLSRGIEGYTF.